Below are 15 T cell receptor beta chains sequenced from a single sample in a study of T cells in Graves' hyperthyroidism and ophthalmopathy. Amplified TCR beta CDR3 regions derived from RNA transcripts. During a first-round RT-PCR of the TCR CDR3, the HTBI primer set was used. TCRdb reprocessed the multiplex PCR reads with MiXCR, giving one entry per CDR3 protein. The data contain a few hundred thousand distinct CDR3 sequences, 21% of them singletons. Material for sequencing was blood. All receptors derive from a woman aged 45-65 years with Graves' hyperthyroidism.

This clonotype appeared many times. The chain links TRBV28 to TRBJ2-1; D is unresolved. The CDR3 has 15 residues. Trimming took 6 bases from V and 2 from J, leaving 14 bases between them. CDR1 is MDHEN and CDR2 is SYDVKM in the germline V gene. The CDR3 protein is CASRSFDKTYNEQFF. The DNA of the CDR3 is TGTGCCAGCAGGTCATTCGACAAGACCTACAATGAGCAGTTCTTC.

This clonotype was seen many times. CDR3 DNA: TGTGCCAGCAGTCTGCCGGACAGGGGTTCACCCCTCCACTTT. This sequence encodes CASSLPDRGSPLHF. The rearrangement joins TRBV28 to TRBJ1-6, with TRBD1 matching over 9 bases. Germline loops: CDR1 MDHEN, CDR2 SYDVKM. CDR3 length equals 14 residues. Losses at the gene ends were 5 bases for V and 9 bases for J; bases not matched to a gene: 5. The entire variable domain, with the rest obtained from reference TRBV28 and TRBJ1-6, is as follows: DVKVTQSSRYLVKRTGEKVFLECVQDMDHENMFWYRQDPGLGLRLIYFSYDVKMKEKGDIPEGYSVSREKKERFSLILESASTNQTSMYLCASSLPDRGSPLHFGNGTRLTVT.

This clonotype was detected ten times or more. The gene calls are TRBV27 and TRBJ2-1; D remains ambiguous. Germline lookup yields CDR1 MNHEY and CDR2 SMNVEV (reference sequence). Trimming pared 6 bases from V and 7 bases from J, leaving 13 bases between. There are 13 residues in the CDR3. This CDR3 is CASSPSYGNEQFF. The CDR3 region has the DNA TGTGCCAGCAGCCCCTCCTATGGGAATGAGCAGTTCTTC.

This clonotype was detected a few times. V gene TRBV6-1 combines with J gene TRBJ1-3; no clear D. CDR3 size: 15 residues. Trimming pared 4 bases from V and 0 bases from J, leaving 10 bases between. From germline, CDR1 is MNHNS and CDR2 SASEGT. CDR3 bases: TGTGCCAGCAGTGCTCTGAGAACCTCTGGAAACACCATATATTTT. This encodes CASSALRTSGNTIYF.

This chain links TRBV2 with TRBJ2-7; D remains unclear. V lost 6 bases and J lost 0, with 9 bases in between. The V gene's germline CDR1 is SNHLY and CDR2 FYNNEI. This CDR3 is built from 13 residues. This CDR3 is CASRDEISYEQYF. CDR3 nucleotides: TGTGCCAGCAGGGACGAGATCTCCTACGAGCAGTACTTC.

This clonotype was recorded at least ten times. This CDR3 is CASSSLAEASEQYF. CDR3 coding DNA: TGTGCCAGCAGTTCCCTAGCGGAGGCCTCAGAGCAGTACTTC. The chain recombines TRBV28 with TRBJ2-7; 7 bases match TRBD2. Trimming removed 4 bases from V and 7 bases from J; junction bases left unmatched: 10. The CDR3 sequence is 14 residues long. The V gene's germline CDR1 is MDHEN and CDR2 SYDVKM. Full variable domain (rest looked up from reference TRBV28 and TRBJ2-7): DVKVTQSSRYLVKRTGEKVFLECVQDMDHENMFWYRQDPGLGLRLIYFSYDVKMKEKGDIPEGYSVSREKKERFSLILESASTNQTSMYLCASSSLAEASEQYFGPGTRLTVT.

The gene calls are TRBV20-1 and TRBJ1-2; a weak D match, TRBD1 (6 bases). This CDR3 region has 13 residues. The germline CDR1 and CDR2 sequences are DFQATT and SNEGSKA (reference sequence). V was shortened by 5 bases and J by 4 bases, with 14 bases between the two germline ends. CDR3 DNA: TGCAGTGCTGACCCCGGACAGATCTATGGCTACACCTTC. Translation gives CSADPGQIYGYTF.

This clonotype was counted at least ten times. The CDR3 DNA reads TGTGCCACCCAACGGTCCAACAATGAGCAGTTCTTC. Translated, it gives CATQRSNNEQFF. The chain is built from TRBV3-1 and TRBJ2-1, with D hard to call. Looked up from germline, CDR1 is LGHDT and CDR2 is YNNKEL (reference sequence). The CDR3 spans 12 residues. V was clipped by 10 bases and J by 5 bases, with 12 bases between them.

This clonotype was recorded at least ten times. The V and J genes are TRBV11-3 and TRBJ1-1; a weak D match, TRBD1 (5 bases). The CDR3 is made up of 15 amino acids. The ends were cut back, 5 bases at V and 1 base at J, with 14 bases in the middle. Germline V CDR1 and CDR2: SGHNT, YENEEA. CDR3 region: CASSRSWGENTEAFF. The DNA for the CDR3 is TGTGCCAGCAGCCGTTCTTGGGGGGAGAACACTGAAGCTTTCTTT.

The chain has TRBV5-4 and TRBJ2-1; 7 nucleotides match TRBD2. The CDR3 sequence is 15 residues long. After removal of 2 bases from V and 9 bases from J, the junction contained 11 bases not matched to a gene. In germline, CDR1 is SGHNT, CDR2 YYREEE (reference sequence). CDR3 in DNA: TGTGCCAGCAGCTTCTCGGGAGGTCACTCCGGTGAGCAGTTCTTC. It translates to CASSFSGGHSGEQFF.

This clonotype was seen repeatedly, ten times or more. The gene calls are TRBV10-3 and TRBJ2-1; TRBD2 matches at 8 bases. The CDR3 extends over 17 amino acids. Germline V gives CDR1 ENHRY, CDR2 SYGVKD. J lost 7 bases, V lost 0 bases, and 11 bases had no gene match. CDR3 region: CAISESTSGGRGNEQFF. The CDR3, as DNA: TGTGCCATCAGTGAGTCGACGTCGGGAGGGAGGGGGAATGAGCAGTTCTTC.

This clonotype has a count of ten or more. The J gene is TRBJ1-5, the V gene TRBV18; D is unresolved. The V end lost 5 bases, the J end lost 3 bases, and 8 bases lay between the germline ends. The CDR3 is 13 residues long. Germline CDR1 is KGHSH and CDR2 is LQKENI. This CDR3 reads CASSGRANQPQHF. The DNA for the CDR3 is TGTGCCAGCTCAGGGCGAGCCAATCAGCCCCAGCATTTT.

The genes are TRBV18 and TRBJ1-1; D is unclear. The CDR3 runs to 15 residues. V lost 2 bases to trimming and J lost 1 base, with 11 bases between them. The V gene's germline CDR1 is KGHSH and CDR2 LQKENI. CDR3 sequence: CASSPRTNGNTEAFF. CDR3 DNA sequence: TGTGCCAGCTCACCAAGAACTAATGGGAACACTGAAGCTTTCTTT.

This clonotype was seen ten or more times. The gene calls are TRBV6-6 and TRBJ1-3; D possibly corresponds to TRBD1 (5 bases). The CDR3 sequence is 16 residues long. The V and J ends lost 1 base and 0 bases respectively, with 10 bases between them. Germline V gene sequence: CDR1 MNHNY, CDR2 SVGAGI (reference sequence). The CDR3 loop is CASSYWDFNSGNTIYF. CDR3 sequence (DNA): TGTGCCAGCAGTTACTGGGACTTCAACTCTGGAAACACCATATATTTT.

The CDR3 DNA follows: TGTGCCAGCACTTTCGGGGTCGGAAGCTATGGCTACACCTTC. As protein: CASTFGVGSYGYTF. V usage is TRBV12-3 or TRBV12-4 and J usage is TRBJ1-2; D not resolved. Trimming removed 7 bases from V and 4 bases from J, with 16 bases in between. The CDR3 totals 14 residues.